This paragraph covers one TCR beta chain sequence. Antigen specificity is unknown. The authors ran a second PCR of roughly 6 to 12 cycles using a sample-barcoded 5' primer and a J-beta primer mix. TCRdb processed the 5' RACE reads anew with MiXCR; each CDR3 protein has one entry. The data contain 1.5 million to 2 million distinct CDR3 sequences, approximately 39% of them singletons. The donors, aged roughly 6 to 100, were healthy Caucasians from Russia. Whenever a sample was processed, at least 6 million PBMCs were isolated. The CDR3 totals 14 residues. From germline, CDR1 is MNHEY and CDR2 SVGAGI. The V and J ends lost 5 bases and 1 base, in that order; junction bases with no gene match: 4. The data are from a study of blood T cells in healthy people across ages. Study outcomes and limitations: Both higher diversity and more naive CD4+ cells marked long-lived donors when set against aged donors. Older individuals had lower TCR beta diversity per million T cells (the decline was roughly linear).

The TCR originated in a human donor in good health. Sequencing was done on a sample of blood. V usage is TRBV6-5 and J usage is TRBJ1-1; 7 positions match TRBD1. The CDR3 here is CASSLDRKNTEAFF. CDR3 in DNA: TGTGCCAGCAGTCTGGACAGGAAGAACACTGAAGCTTTCTTT.